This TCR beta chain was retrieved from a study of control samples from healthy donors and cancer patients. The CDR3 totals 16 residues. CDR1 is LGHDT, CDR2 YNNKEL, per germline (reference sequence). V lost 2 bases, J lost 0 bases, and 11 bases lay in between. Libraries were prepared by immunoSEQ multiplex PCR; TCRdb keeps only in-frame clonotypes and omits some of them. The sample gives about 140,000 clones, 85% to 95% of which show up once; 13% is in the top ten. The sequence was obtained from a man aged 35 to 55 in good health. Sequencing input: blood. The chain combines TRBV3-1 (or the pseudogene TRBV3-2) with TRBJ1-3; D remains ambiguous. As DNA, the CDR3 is TGTGCCAGCAGCCAATCGTTCCGGTTCTCTGGAAACACCATATATTTT. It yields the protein CASSQSFRFSGNTIYF.